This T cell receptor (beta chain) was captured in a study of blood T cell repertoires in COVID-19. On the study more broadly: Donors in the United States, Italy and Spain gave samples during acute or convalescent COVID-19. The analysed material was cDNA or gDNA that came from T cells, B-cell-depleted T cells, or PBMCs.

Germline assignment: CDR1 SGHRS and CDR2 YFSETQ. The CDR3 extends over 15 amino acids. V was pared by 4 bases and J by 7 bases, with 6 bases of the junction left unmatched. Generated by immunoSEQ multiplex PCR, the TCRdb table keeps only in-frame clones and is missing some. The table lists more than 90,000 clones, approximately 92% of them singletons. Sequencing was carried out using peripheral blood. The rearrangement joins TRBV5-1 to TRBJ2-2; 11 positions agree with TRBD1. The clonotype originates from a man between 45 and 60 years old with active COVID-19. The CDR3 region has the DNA TGCGCCAGCAGCCTAGGACAGGGGGCTGTCGGGGAGCTGTTTTTT. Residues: CASSLGQGAVGELFF.